The clone carrying this T cell receptor beta chain was recorded many times. This CDR3 has 13 residues. Trimming shortened V by 2 bases and J by 6 bases, and 8 bases separated the two germline ends. Per the germline V gene, CDR1 is LNHDA and CDR2 is SQIVND (reference sequence). These data are taken from a study of regulatory T cells in long-lasting Graves disease. Researchers made TCR beta libraries by using iRepertoire HTBI primers and running Arm-PCR on CDR3 regions. TCRdb re-analysed the multiplex PCR reads in MiXCR, keeping a single row per CDR3 protein. The sample records some 340,000 distinct CDR3 sequences, around 11% being singletons. Time point given: newly diagnosed GD, antithyroid drugs for less than 3 months. PBMCs provided the RNA from which the TCR library was made. The data were also submitted as part of a second study, on T cells in Graves' hyperthyroidism and ophthalmopathy.

This sequence was found in a woman aged 18-29 years with Graves disease. This rearrangement joins TRBV19 to TRBJ2-1; D gene unclear. Specimen: peripheral blood mononuclear cells (PBMCs), collected at new diagnosis, from a patient treated with antithyroid drugs. As DNA, the CDR3 is TGTGCCAGTAGTATATTCACCGGCAATGAGCAGTTCTTC. Translated, it gives CASSIFTGNEQFF.